The next 6 T cell receptor beta chains were all read from a single sample in a study of response to subunit inactivated influenza vaccine (dated by TCRdb to 2017 to 2018). The library came from RT-PCR. The sequencer listed for this sample is Illumina HiSeq 2500. TCRdb redid the processing of the public reads, applying fastp at Q25 and MiXCR, and retained in-frame beta chains. Every entry covers one CDR3 protein and lists the most common genes and DNA from its rows. The sample table records fewer than 600,000 distinct CDR3 sequences; 7.2% of these occur just once. Jointly, the top ten make up around 13% of the sample. The material was PBMCs from blood, obtained around 25 months after vaccination. Receptors originate from a man aged 50-75 years who received an inactivated influenza vaccine. Donor details come from another sample of the same person, matched by shared clones.

This chain uses TRBV19 with TRBJ2-4, with TRBD2 matching 11 bases. V was pared by 4 bases and J by 0 bases, with 5 bases of the junction left unmatched. The CDR3 loop spans 17 amino acids. In germline, CDR1 is LNHDA, CDR2 SQIVND (reference sequence). Written as DNA, the CDR3 is TGTGCCAGTAGTAAACATAGCGGGAGGGAAGCCAAAAACATTCAGTACTTC. It codes for CASSKHSGREAKNIQYF.

This clonotype occurred a few times. V and J are TRBV4-2 and TRBJ2-3, with 8 positions matching TRBD2. The germline CDR1 and CDR2 sequences are LGHNA and YNFKEQ. This CDR3 is 17 amino acids long. The ends lost 0 bases at V and 5 bases at J; junction bases unmatched: 10. CDR3 residues: CASSQENGGARRDTQYF. In DNA form, the CDR3 reads TGTGCCAGCAGCCAAGAGAACGGGGGGGCGCGACGAGATACGCAGTATTTT.

There are a few counts of this clonotype. The CDR3 DNA follows: TGTGCCAGCAGCCGAGCCCCCCCCTATCGACAGGGTAAGAACAATGAGCAGTTCTTC. Translated, it gives CASSRAPPYRQGKNNEQFF. The chain uses TRBV6-2 or TRBV6-3 and TRBJ2-1; the match to TRBD1 covers 7 bases. In germline, CDR1 is MNHEY, CDR2 SVGEGT. CDR3 length equals 19 residues. V was pared by 6 bases and J by 5 bases, with 22 bases of the junction left unmatched.

This clonotype was detected a few times. This chain joins TRBV30 and TRBJ2-2; perhaps TRBD2 as D (5 bases). The CDR3 has 14 residues. CDR1 is GTSNPN and CDR2 is SVGIG in the germline V gene (reference sequence). Trimming pared 4 bases from V and 3 bases from J, leaving 12 bases between. CDR3 nucleotides: TGTGCCTGGACCCTTCTGGAGGACACCGGGGAGCTGTTTTTT. This translates into CAWTLLEDTGELFF.

The CDR3 bases are TGCGCCAGCAGCTTGGAGGGGGAATCCACTGAAGCTTTCTTT. Protein sequence: CASSLEGESTEAFF. V is TRBV5-1 and J is TRBJ1-1; a weak D match, TRBD1 (6 bases). From germline, CDR1 is SGHRS and CDR2 YFSETQ. This CDR3 contains 14 residues. The V end lost 0 bases, the J end lost 4 bases, and 10 bases lay between the germline ends.

Many counts were recorded for this clonotype. The gene calls are TRBV7-2 and TRBJ1-1, with 7 bases fitting TRBD1. V shed 7 bases, J shed 1 base, and the junction held 3 bases outside the gene matches. There are 13 residues in the CDR3. CDR1 is SGHTA, CDR2 FQGNSA, per germline. CDR3 nucleotide sequence: TGTGCCAGCACCGGGACAGCGAACACTGAAGCTTTCTTT. It translates to CASTGTANTEAFF.